These T cell receptor beta chains were read from a single sample in a study of blood T cell repertoires in COVID-19. Some clones are missing from TCRdb's copy, which holds only in-frame ones; the method was immunoSEQ multiplex PCR. This table has about 240,000 clones, about four fifths appearing once. Input material: PBMCs or T cells enriched from blood (not recorded which). Receptor source: a woman between 40 and 50 years old who had been exposed to COVID-19. Both conserved end residues are part of each CDR3. D genes are given only for firm matches. Clone sizes are given selectively: once, few, many, or a class where the clone is expanded.

D,size,J,length,V,CDR3,DNA
-,once,TRBJ1-5,14,TRBV6-5,CASRRSWGDQPQHF,TGTGCCAGCAGGAGGAGTTGGGGGGACCAGCCCCAGCATTTT
-,-,TRBJ2-5,17,TRBV4-2,CASSHRGQAGASETQYF,TGTGCCAGCAGCCACAGGGGGCAGGCGGGGGCATCGGAGACCCAGTACTTC
-,-,TRBJ2-3,13,TRBV6-5,CASRTGSTDTQYF,TGTGCCAGCAGGACAGGCAGCACAGATACGCAGTATTTT
-,-,TRBJ2-7,13,TRBV12-5,CASGFRGNGEQYF,TGTGCTAGTGGTTTCCGGGGGAACGGCGAGCAGTACTTC
TRBD1,-,TRBJ2-6,16,TRBV18,CASSPLPGQGANVLTF,TGTGCCAGCTCACCACTGCCGGGACAGGGGGCCAACGTCCTGACTTTC
-,-,TRBJ1-4,9,TRBV19,CATRDPWAF,TGTGCCACCCGAGATCCCTGGGCCTTT
TRBD1,-,TRBJ2-1,16,TRBV18,CASSPGQGGTYNEQFF,TGTGCCAGCTCACCTGGACAGGGTGGGACCTACAATGAGCAGTTCTTC
TRBD1,-,TRBJ1-6,15,TRBV5-1,CASSSVQGANSPLHF,TGCGCCAGCAGCTCGGTACAGGGGGCGAATTCACCCCTCCACTTT
-,-,TRBJ1-1,15,TRBV11-2,CASSLVYGQLGEAFF,TGTGCCAGCAGCTTGGTTTACGGACAGCTGGGTGAAGCTTTCTTT
TRBD2,few,TRBJ2-3,18,TRBV10-2,CASSSGTSYPRGTDTQYF,TGCGCCAGCAGTTCTGGGACTAGCTATCCCCGCGGCACAGATACGCAGTATTTT
TRBD1,once,TRBJ1-5,13,TRBV10-3,CATRDSPDQPQHF,TGTGCCACCAGGGACAGCCCGGATCAGCCCCAGCATTTT
TRBD1,-,TRBJ2-7,16,TRBV9,CASSGGTGLGSYEQYF,TGTGCCAGCAGCGGGGGGACAGGGTTAGGATCCTACGAGCAGTACTTC
-,few,TRBJ2-5,12,TRBV6-5,CATEQYLKTQYF,TGTGCCACAGAACAGTATTTGAAGACCCAGTACTTC
-,-,TRBJ1-5,14,TRBV6-5,CASSSGTSNQPQHF,TGTGCCAGCAGTTCGGGGACAAGCAATCAGCCCCAGCATTTT
TRBD1,few,TRBJ1-5,16,TRBV18,CASSPSRDRGGQPQHF,TGTGCCAGCTCACCGTCCCGGGACAGGGGTGGTCAGCCCCAGCATTTT
TRBD2,-,TRBJ2-3,21,TRBV4-1,CASSQDPRRGTSFFRGDTQYF,TGCGCCAGCAGCCAAGATCCTAGACGCGGGACTAGCTTCTTTCGTGGGGATACGCAGTATTTT
TRBD1,-,TRBJ1-1,16,TRBV27,CASSLTGTAMNTEAFF,TGTGCCAGCAGTTTGACGGGGACAGCAATGAACACTGAAGCTTTCTTT
TRBD2,-,TRBJ2-3,13,TRBV3-1/TRBV3-2,CASSPSGGHTQYF,TGTGCCAGCAGCCCCAGCGGGGGGCATACGCAGTATTTT
TRBD2,-,TRBJ2-7,15,TRBV19,CASSTSGLAGAEQYF,TGTGCCAGTAGTACCTCGGGACTAGCGGGGGCCGAGCAGTACTTC
-,-,TRBJ2-1,12,TRBV6-5,CASSRPGGEQFF,TGTGCCAGCAGCAGACCTGGAGGTGAGCAGTTCTTC
-,-,TRBJ1-5,13,TRBV11-2,CASSPSSNQPQHF,TGTGCCAGCAGCCCCAGTAGCAATCAGCCCCAGCATTTT
TRBD1,-,TRBJ1-6,13,TRBV5-6,CASRDRGRSPLHF,TGTGCCAGCAGGGACAGGGGCAGGTCACCCCTCCACTTT
TRBD2,-,TRBJ2-5,18,TRBV15,CATSRGDQAGGNQETQYF,TGTGCCACCAGCAGGGGTGATCAGGCGGGGGGGAACCAAGAGACCCAGTACTTC
-,-,TRBJ1-5,14,TRBV5-1,CASSLGNYNQPQHF,TGCGCCAGCAGTCTCGGTAATTACAATCAGCCCCAGCATTTT
-,-,TRBJ2-1,13,TRBV19,CASSTPLGGDQFF,TGTGCCAGTAGTACCCCTTTAGGCGGGGACCAGTTCTTC
-,-,TRBJ1-3,15,TRBV6-1,CASSDRGNSGNTIYF,TGTGCCAGCAGTGACCGAGGGAACTCTGGAAACACCATATATTTT
TRBD1,-,TRBJ2-5,15,TRBV24-1,CATSDSTGAQETQYF,TGTGCCACCAGTGATTCAACAGGGGCCCAAGAGACCCAGTACTTC
TRBD1,-,TRBJ1-3,15,TRBV5-6,CASSLGTVSGNTIYF,TGTGCCAGCAGCTTAGGGACAGTCTCTGGAAACACCATATATTTT
-,once,TRBJ1-6,14,TRBV19,CASKTSSYNSPLHF,TGTGCCAGCAAAACTAGCTCCTATAATTCACCCCTCCACTTT
TRBD1,-,TRBJ2-7,13,TRBV2,CASTRGQGYEQYF,TGTGCCAGCACTCGAGGACAGGGCTACGAGCAGTACTTC